Below, 27 T cell receptor beta chains from the same sample are listed, as sequenced in a study of beta chain features in type 1 diabetes. Whole-study results and caveats: When Type 1 diabetes patients were examined, their TCRB CDR3s proved moderately but significantly shorter in all four CD4+ subsets.

For these receptors, no antigen is known. Expressed TCRB transcripts were sequenced after all isolated RNA was converted to cDNA. TCRdb's table, derived via immunoSEQ multiplex PCR, lists solely in-frame clones and lacks some. The sample includes a few hundred thousand clones, about 10% of them seen just once. Source material: central memory CD4+ T cells from blood. These receptors came from a man under 40 with type 1 diabetes.

This chain links TRBV7-3 with TRBJ2-3; possibly TRBD1 for D (5 bases). Germline-derived CDR1 and CDR2 are SGHTA and FQGTGA. The CDR3 sequence is 15 residues long. V was pared by 5 bases and J by 2 bases, with 14 bases between. The CDR3 is CASSGRGSLTDTQYF. In DNA, the CDR3 is TGTGCCAGCAGCGGTAGGGGTTCCCTCACAGATACGCAGTATTTT.

The genes are TRBV5-1 and TRBJ1-1; possible D gene TRBD1, 5 bases. The CDR3 consists of 15 residues. Trimming took off 5 bases at V and 4 bases at J, with 18 bases between the two ends. CDR1 and CDR2 (germline): SGHRS, YFSETQ. CDR3 amino acids: CASSSGLDGPTEAFF. For the CDR3, the DNA is TGCGCCAGCAGTTCGGGACTCGATGGGCCCACTGAAGCTTTCTTT.

This clone was picked up a small number of times. This sequence joins TRBV6-6 and TRBJ2-2; D is ambiguous. Per the germline V gene, CDR1 is MNHNY and CDR2 is SVGAGI (reference sequence). This CDR3 is built from 13 residues. V was pared by 2 bases and J by 5 bases, with 6 bases between. The CDR3 DNA sequence: TGTGCCAGCAGTTACAGGGTTACCGGGGAGCTGTTTTTT. Encoded protein: CASSYRVTGELFF.

In this sample, this clone turned up many times. CDR3 bases: TGTGCCAGCATAGTATCCGGGAGTGGGACCAATGAGCAGTTCTTC. Its protein is CASIVSGSGTNEQFF. V usage is TRBV28 and J usage is TRBJ2-1; D possibly corresponds to TRBD2 (6 bases). V lost 7 bases, J lost 6 bases, and 19 bases lay in between. Germline lookup yields CDR1 MDHEN and CDR2 SYDVKM. The CDR3 extends over 15 amino acids.

This clone was counted a few times. The chain couples TRBV14 to TRBJ2-3; 12 bases are shared with TRBD1. Trimming at V came to 4 bases and at J to 8 bases, leaving 7 bases not matched to a gene. Germline V gene data show CDR1 as SGHDN and CDR2 as FVKESK. This CDR3 region has 15 residues. CDR3 sequence reads: CASSPYGTGGGTQYF. The DNA of the CDR3 is TGTGCCAGCAGCCCATACGGGACAGGGGGCGGTACGCAGTATTTT.

This clone was picked up many times. The chain carries TRBV10-3 and TRBJ1-1; 7 nucleotides agree with TRBD1. The CDR3 loop spans 14 amino acids. Looked up from germline, CDR1 is ENHRY and CDR2 is SYGVKD. V trimming: 2 bases; J trimming: 5 bases; junction bases outside the gene matches: 5. The CDR3 protein is CAISEPGTVTEAFF. The CDR3 region has the DNA TGTGCCATCAGTGAGCCGGGGACAGTAACTGAAGCTTTCTTT.

The sample holds many counts of this clone. The genes are TRBV23-1 and TRBJ2-3; 8 bases map to TRBD1. TRBV23-1 is sorted into the ORF group, with uncertain function. V gave up 6 bases and J gave up 4 bases; unmatched junction bases: 18. The CDR3 consists of 18 residues. Written as DNA, the CDR3 is TGCGCCAGCAGCCCGAGAAATCAGGGGGCTGTGAGTGCAGATACGCAGTATTTT. Translating gives CASSPRNQGAVSADTQYF.

This clone occurred a few times. The chain carries TRBV9 and TRBJ2-7; D is possibly TRBD1 or TRBD2 (5 bases each). The CDR3 consists of 13 residues. CDR1 is SGDLS and CDR2 is YYNGEE in the germline V gene. Trimming took 1 base from V and 7 from J, leaving 12 bases between them. The CDR3 sequence is CASSVSSWGEQYF. The CDR3 DNA follows: TGTGCCAGCAGCGTAAGTTCCTGGGGGGAGCAGTACTTC.

V and J are TRBV28 and TRBJ1-1; D is unresolved. The V gene lost 3 bases and the J gene lost 2 bases, with 7 bases spanning the gap. CDR1 is MDHEN and CDR2 is SYDVKM in the germline V gene. This CDR3 has 13 residues. The CDR3 sequence is CASSFDHNTEAFF. The CDR3 DNA reads TGTGCCAGCAGTTTTGACCATAACACTGAAGCTTTCTTT.

This clone was observed a few times. The CDR3 DNA is TGCAGCGTGCTCACAGGGGTCGGAGAAGCTTTCTTT. It specifies CSVLTGVGEAFF. The V and J genes are TRBV29-1 and TRBJ1-1; 7 bases line up with TRBD1. Per germline, CDR1 SQVTM and CDR2 ANQGSEA. V shed 6 bases and J 8 bases; nucleotides not matched to a gene: 9. CDR3 length: 12 amino acids.

This clone was seen a few times. This chain joins TRBV28 and TRBJ1-3; tentatively, D is TRBD1 (6 bases). Trimming stripped 2 bases from V and 4 bases from J, with 9 bases between. Germline values: CDR1 MDHEN, CDR2 SYDVKM. There are 14 residues in the CDR3. CDR3 nucleotides: TGTGCCAGCAGTTTACCAGGGACAGGAAACACCATATATTTT. Translated: CASSLPGTGNTIYF.

In its sample, this clone was seen a few times. The V call is TRBV2, the J call TRBJ2-5; 8 bases are shared with TRBD1. The V gene's germline CDR1 is SNHLY and CDR2 FYNNEI. This CDR3 contains 14 residues. The ends lost 2 bases at V and 4 bases at J; junction bases unmatched: 3. The CDR3 is CASSEQGAGETQYF. The DNA of the CDR3 is TGTGCCAGCAGTGAACAGGGGGCTGGAGAGACCCAGTACTTC.

This clone has at least ten counts. This chain uses TRBV7-9 with TRBJ2-2, with 7 bases fitting TRBD2. Germline assignment: CDR1 SEHNR and CDR2 FQNEAQ (reference sequence). CDR3 length equals 18 residues. The trim removed 3 bases at V and 1 base at J, leaving 11 bases unmatched. CDR3 coding DNA: TGTGCCAGCAGCTTCTCGGCGGCGGGAGCGGTGAACACCGGGGAGCTGTTTTTT. Amino acid sequence: CASSFSAAGAVNTGELFF. The full variable domain, completed using reference TRBV7-9 and TRBJ2-2, is DTGVSQNPRHKITKRGQNVTFRCDPISEHNRLYWYRQTLGQGPEFLTYFQNEAQLEKSRLLSDRFSAERPKGSFSTLEIQRTEQGDSAMYLCASSFSAAGAVNTGELFFGEGSRLTVL.

The chain combines TRBV29-1 with TRBJ1-3, with D hard to call. CDR1 and CDR2 (germline): SQVTM, ANQGSEA. The CDR3 covers 13 residues. V lost 3 bases to trimming and J lost 0 bases, with 6 bases between them. CDR3 residues: CSVEIYSGNTIYF. CDR3 nucleotide sequence: TGCAGCGTTGAGATATACTCTGGAAACACCATATATTTT.

This rearrangement joins TRBV7-2 to TRBJ2-1; D is unresolved. This CDR3 spans 16 amino acids. Germline V gene lookup returns CDR1 SGHTA and CDR2 FQGNSA. The ends were cut back, 1 base at V and 0 bases at J, with 10 bases in the middle. As DNA, the CDR3 is TGTGCCAGCAGCTTAGGTCAGGTATCCTCCTACAATGAGCAGTTCTTC. Translated, it gives CASSLGQVSSYNEQFF.

This clone has only a few counts. The genes are TRBV6-1 and TRBJ1-1; D not certain. Germline values: CDR1 MNHNS, CDR2 SASEGT. Trimming cost V 2 bases and J 11 bases, with 12 bases left between them. The CDR3 is made up of 12 amino acids. CDR3 DNA: TGTGCCAGCAGTGAAAAAGGCCCGAAGGCTTTCTTT. Amino acids: CASSEKGPKAFF.

This clone was observed a few times. The genes are TRBV12-5 and TRBJ2-5, with 10 bases identical to TRBD1. With V trimmed by 6 bases and J by 5 bases, 6 bases remained unmatched. This CDR3 is built from 14 residues. CDR1 and CDR2 (germline): LGHNT, FRNRAP. CDR3 in amino acids: CASGPGTGVETQYF. CDR3 bases: TGTGCTAGTGGGCCCGGGACAGGGGTGGAGACCCAGTACTTC.

This clone appeared a few times. The V call is TRBV5-4, the J call TRBJ1-1; the D gene is possibly TRBD1 (6 bases). CDR1 is SGHNT and CDR2 is YYREEE in the germline V gene (reference sequence). This CDR3 has 16 amino acids. V lost 4 bases, J lost 2 bases, and 18 bases lay in between. The CDR3 spells CASSPSMDRDNTEAFF. The CDR3 DNA is TGTGCCAGCAGCCCAAGTATGGACAGAGATAACACTGAAGCTTTCTTT. Together with reference TRBV5-4 and TRBJ1-1, the CDR3 gives the full variable domain: ETGVTQSPTHLIKTRGQQVTLRCSSQSGHNTVSWYQQALGQGPQFIFQYYREEENGRGNFPPRFSGLQFPNYSSELNVNALELDDSALYLCASSPSMDRDNTEAFFGQGTRLTVV.

As to this clone: A much larger clone lies one base from this, so it may be a read error. The J gene is TRBJ1-1, the V gene TRBV5-6, with no clear D. The CDR3 totals 13 residues. V was cut by 0 bases and J by 0 bases, with 3 bases left in between. Germline CDR1 reads SGHDT; CDR2 reads YYEEEE. CDR3 protein: CASSLGMNTEAFF. CDR3 nucleotides: TGTGCCAGCAGCTTGGGCATGAACACTGAAGCTTTCTTT.

J is TRBJ2-7 and V is TRBV10-3; possibly TRBD2 for D (7 bases). The CDR3 runs 15 residues. From germline, CDR1 is ENHRY and CDR2 SYGVKD. With 0 bases removed from V and 3 bases from J, the gap between germline ends came to 12 bases. The CDR3 here is CAISESGGPGYEQYF. The CDR3, as DNA: TGTGCCATCAGTGAGTCGGGGGGGCCAGGCTACGAGCAGTACTTC.

The V call is TRBV5-1, the J call TRBJ2-1; 7 bases fit TRBD2. CDR3 length: 14 residues. Germline CDR1 SGHRS, CDR2 YFSETQ. Trimming took 4 bases from V and 6 from J; bases not matched to a gene: 7. The CDR3 is CASSPGTGGNEQFF. The CDR3 DNA reads as TGCGCCAGCAGCCCCGGGACGGGAGGCAATGAGCAGTTCTTC.

This clone was seen ten or more times. The chain uses TRBV18 and TRBJ2-5, with D unclear. Trimming stripped 5 bases from V and 2 bases from J, with 6 bases between. Germline lookup yields CDR1 KGHSH and CDR2 LQKENI. The CDR3 length is 12 residues. For the CDR3, the DNA is TGTGCCAGCTCAAGCCAACAAGAGACCCAGTACTTC. Encoded protein: CASSSQQETQYF.

The V and J genes are TRBV7-2 and TRBJ1-2; TRBD1 agrees at 7 bases. CDR3 length equals 14 residues. The J segment lost 6 bases and the V segment lost 2 bases, leaving 6 bases of the junction unmatched. The germline V gene has CDR1 SGHTA and CDR2 FQGNSA. CDR3 amino acids: CASSLNRGSDGYTF. The CDR3 DNA is TGTGCCAGCAGCTTAAACAGGGGATCTGATGGCTACACCTTC.

This sequence joins TRBV5-1 and TRBJ1-2; 8 positions match TRBD1. Germline assignment: CDR1 SGHRS and CDR2 YFSETQ. The J segment lost 6 bases and the V segment lost 4 bases, leaving 5 bases of the junction unmatched. The CDR3 totals 13 residues. CDR3 coding DNA: TGCGCCAGCAGCATAGCAGGGGGCAATGGCTACACCTTC. Translating gives CASSIAGGNGYTF.

The rearrangement joins TRBV5-4 to TRBJ2-7; D tentatively reads TRBD1 or TRBD2 (5 bases each). The CDR3 is made up of 14 amino acids. The V gene lost 7 bases and the J gene lost 4 bases, with 18 bases spanning the gap. Germline V gene lookup returns CDR1 SGHNT and CDR2 YYREEE (reference sequence). For the CDR3, the DNA is TGTGCCAGCGCCTACCGGGACGGAGCATACGAGCAGTACTTC. Its translation: CASAYRDGAYEQYF.

In its sample, this clone was seen a few times. The rearrangement uses TRBV27 and TRBJ2-7, with D perhaps being TRBD1 or TRBD2 (5 bases each). Per germline, CDR1 MNHEY and CDR2 SMNVEV (reference sequence). V lost 5 bases and J lost 4, with 12 bases in between. The CDR3 covers 13 residues. DNA for the CDR3: TGTGCCAGCAGTCCCGGGGCTACTTACGAGCAGTACTTC. Amino acids: CASSPGATYEQYF.

This clone was picked up a small number of times. The gene calls are TRBV30 and TRBJ2-3, with 9 bases aligning to TRBD2. Trimming took 6 bases from V and 1 from J; bases not matched to a gene: 5. CDR3 length: 14 residues. Germline assignment: CDR1 GTSNPN and CDR2 SVGIG (reference sequence). CDR3 bases: TGTGCCTGCCCGCAGCGGGAGGGCACAGATACGCAGTATTTT. Translating it yields CACPQREGTDTQYF.